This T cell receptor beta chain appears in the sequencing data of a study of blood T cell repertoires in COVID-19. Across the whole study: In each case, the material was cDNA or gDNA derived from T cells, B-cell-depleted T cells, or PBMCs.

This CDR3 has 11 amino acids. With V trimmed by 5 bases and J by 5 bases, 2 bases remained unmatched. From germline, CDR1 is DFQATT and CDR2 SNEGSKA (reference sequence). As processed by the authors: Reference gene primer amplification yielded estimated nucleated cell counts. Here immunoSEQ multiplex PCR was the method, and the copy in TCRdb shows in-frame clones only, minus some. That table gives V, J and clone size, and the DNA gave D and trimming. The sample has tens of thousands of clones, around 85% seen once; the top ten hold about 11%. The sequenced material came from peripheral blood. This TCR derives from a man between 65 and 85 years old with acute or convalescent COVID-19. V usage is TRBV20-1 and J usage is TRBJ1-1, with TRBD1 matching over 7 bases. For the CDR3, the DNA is TGCAGTGCTTTACAGGGGACTGAAGCTTTCTTT. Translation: CSALQGTEAFF.